This T cell receptor (beta chain) was profiled in a study of cytomegalovirus exposure and HLA in healthy donors. Across the whole study: Approximately 170 million T cells yielded roughly 120 million unique TCR beta sequences in earlier analysis. HLA-typed donors contributed around 82 million unique TCRs, which were held in an early data release.

The study's findings and limits: Certain indistinguishable V segments, among them TRBV6-2 and TRBV6-3, were excluded.

Primers: 60 Vbeta forward and 13 Jbeta reverse. Sequencing was performed with immunoSEQ multiplex PCR; in TCRdb, only in-frame clones are kept and a portion is missing. The data contain 190,000 or so clones, approximately 83% of them singletons. About this clone itself: The target antigen is unknown.

The CDR3 consists of 9 residues. The V end was cut by 8 bases, the J end by 3 bases, with 5 bases between. Looked up from germline, CDR1 is DFQATT and CDR2 is SNEGSKA (reference sequence). This sequence was found in a woman in her fifties or sixties in good health and CMV-seropositive. The V gene is TRBV20-1, the J gene TRBJ2-7; D not certain. The material sequenced was PBMCs. The CDR3 sequence is CSRLYEQYF. The CDR3, as DNA: TGCAGTAGACTCTACGAGCAGTACTTC.